A selection of T cell receptor beta chains follows, all from one sample in a study of CD8+ T cells in alopecia areata. Using immunoSEQ multiplex PCR, the repertoire was profiled, and TCRdb retains in-frame clones only, with some absent. The sample carries 90,000 to 100,000 clones, 60% to 75% recorded once. Sequenced material: CD8+ T cells sorted from blood, taken at week 4, from a patient treated with tofacitinib. The receptors shown here come from a human donor with alopecia areata. The conserved cysteine and the conserved F or W are not part of the CDR3 here. Where a row states a size, it is once, few, many or the class of an expanded clone; other rows omit it.

J: TRBJ1-2
size: -
V: TRBV4-1
CDR3: ASSPGQGAYGYT

J: TRBJ2-1
size: -
V: TRBV5-1
CDR3: ASSLAGVVSYNEQF

J: -
size: -
V: TRBV27
CDR3: ASSPDDGYEQY

J: TRBJ1-1
size: -
V: TRBV29-1
CDR3: SVAEQGARNTEAF

J: TRBJ2-1
size: few
V: TRBV9
CDR3: ASSVLGTAYNEQF

J: TRBJ1-1
size: -
V: TRBV2
CDR3: ASLGGAEAF

J: TRBJ2-3
size: -
V: TRBV9
CDR3: ASTSGRSTDTQY

J: TRBJ2-7
size: -
V: TRBV6-5
CDR3: ASSYSGTPYEQY

J: TRBJ1-2
size: once
V: TRBV27
CDR3: ASSLNGADGYT

J: TRBJ1-1
size: -
V: TRBV29-1
CDR3: SVEDTVRGYTEAF

J: TRBJ1-1
size: -
V: TRBV4-1
CDR3: ASSQVLVGSVGTEAF

J: TRBJ2-2
size: -
V: TRBV29-1
CDR3: SVEGLAGLNTGELF

J: TRBJ2-7
size: -
V: TRBV4-3
CDR3: ASSHARQQSVYEQY

J: TRBJ2-3
size: once
V: TRBV5-4
CDR3: ASSLDSLSTDTQY

J: TRBJ2-3
size: -
V: TRBV4-3
CDR3: ASSQVRDPRDTQY

J: TRBJ2-7
size: -
V: TRBV7-2
CDR3: ASSAGASYEQY

J: TRBJ2-3
size: -
V: TRBV4-3
CDR3: ASSQALLAGGTDTQY

J: TRBJ2-3
size: -
V: TRBV14
CDR3: ASSHSSGSRKYSTDTQY

J: TRBJ1-2
size: -
V: TRBV4-2
CDR3: ASSQDSVSNYGYT

J: TRBJ1-6
size: -
V: TRBV7-2
CDR3: ASSLDGQGLGSPLH

J: TRBJ1-2
size: -
V: TRBV7-6
CDR3: ASSRDGGNYGYT

J: TRBJ2-3
size: -
V: TRBV9
CDR3: ASSSDRASTDTQY

J: TRBJ1-4
size: few
V: TRBV5-1
CDR3: ASSDRTGQINEKLF

J: TRBJ2-7
size: few
V: TRBV21-1
CDR3: ASCYEQY

J: TRBJ1-2
size: -
V: TRBV9
CDR3: ASSDSFNYGYT

J: TRBJ1-3
size: -
V: TRBV7-9
CDR3: ASMQGGLENTIY

J: TRBJ2-1
size: -
V: TRBV7-9
CDR3: ASSPSGANEQF

J: TRBJ2-2
size: -
V: TRBV4-3
CDR3: ASSQNPPGELF

J: TRBJ2-3
size: -
V: TRBV9
CDR3: ASSVGNTQY

J: TRBJ2-5
size: -
V: TRBV25-1
CDR3: ASVGQWTQY

J: TRBJ2-1
size: few
V: TRBV13
CDR3: ASSLLAGGNEQF

J: TRBJ1-5
size: -
V: TRBV27
CDR3: ASSFGQGGQPQH

J: TRBJ2-7
size: once
V: TRBV27
CDR3: ASSLLDTPYEQY

J: TRBJ1-1
size: -
V: TRBV7-4
CDR3: ASSLGAATNTEAF

J: TRBJ1-2
size: -
V: TRBV13
CDR3: ASSLGSYRSSYGYT

J: TRBJ1-1
size: -
V: TRBV9
CDR3: ASSPGKGMNTEAF